This T cell receptor beta chain was obtained from a study of T cell changes during pregnancy in multiple sclerosis. Here immunoSEQ multiplex PCR was the method, and the copy in TCRdb shows in-frame clones only, minus some. The sample lists approximately 20,000 clones, around 90% seen once, with over 4.5% in the top ten. The CDR3 runs 16 residues. Trimming cost V 0 bases and J 2 bases, with 12 bases left between them. Germline loops: CDR1 SGHTS, CDR2 YDEGEE. The sequence derives from a female donor in good health, enrolled as a control in a pregnancy study. The rearrangement joins TRBV5-8 to TRBJ2-1, with D possibly matching TRBD1 (5 bases). This sample comprised CD8+ T cells from peripheral blood mononuclear cells, obtained after pregnancy. The CDR3 sequence is CASSLGQPQTYNEQFF. The CDR3 DNA reads as TGTGCCAGCAGCTTGGGACAGCCCCAGACCTACAATGAGCAGTTCTTC.